This T cell receptor beta chain emerged from a study of beta chain features in type 1 diabetes. TCRB transcripts that were expressed got sequenced, as all of the isolated RNA had been reverse transcribed. TCRdb keeps only in-frame clones here, not all; method: immunoSEQ multiplex PCR. Here the sample spans fewer than 250,000 clones, 68% being singletons. V lost 3 bases and J 2 bases, leaving 9 bases between the germline ends. Germline loops: CDR1 PRHDT, CDR2 FYEKMQ (reference sequence). The CDR3 has 14 amino acids. The chain has TRBV13 and TRBJ2-3; unclear D gene. The sample consisted of naive CD4+ T cells from blood. The receptor's source is a young man in good health. CDR3 nucleotide sequence: TGTGCCAGCAGCTTGGGTCGTACCACAGATACGCAGTATTTT. Amino acids: CASSLGRTTDTQYF.